This TCR beta chain originates from a study of blood T cell repertoires in COVID-19. Study-level information: COVID-19 samples, acute and convalescent, were from the United States, Italy and Spain. The cDNA or gDNA used as material had been derived from T cells, B-cell-depleted T cells, or PBMCs.

Between the trimmed V and J ends, which lost 1 base and 3 bases, there was a span of 16 bases. This CDR3 is 17 amino acids long. Germline V gene lookup returns CDR1 LGHDT and CDR2 YNNKEL (reference sequence). Authors' analysis steps: Quantification of nucleated cells was approximated via reference gene primer amplification. Sequenced by immunoSEQ multiplex PCR; TCRdb stores in-frame clones only, minus some. The DNA was the basis for D and trimming; V, J and clone size are from that table. Found here are 100,000 to 110,000 clones, about 90% of them singletons; the top ten hold about 6.9%. Sample: peripheral blood. The clonotype was recovered from a man aged 30 to 39 in a cohort sampled during active COVID-19. This chain links TRBV3-1 (or the pseudogene TRBV3-2) with TRBJ1-5; TRBD1 might be the D (6 bases). The CDR3 nucleotides read TGTGCCAGCAGCCAAGCACCCCCGGACAGCGCCAATCAGCCCCAGCATTTT. This sequence encodes CASSQAPPDSANQPQHF.